A single sample gave rise to the 17 T cell receptor beta chains below, sequenced in a study of blood T cell repertoires in COVID-19. The method was immunoSEQ multiplex PCR; TCRdb's version includes in-frame clones alone and lacks a portion of them. The sample holds around 8,300 clones, 86% seen once. The sequenced material came from peripheral blood. The receptors here all came from a human donor in a cohort sampled during active COVID-19.

CDR3 nucleotides: TGTGCCAGCAGCCCAGGGACAGGCCCTGGATGGGAGCAGTACTTC. Amino acids: CASSPGTGPGWEQYF. The rearrangement joins TRBV6-2 or TRBV6-3 to TRBJ2-7, with TRBD1 matching over 8 bases. Germline lookup yields CDR1 MNHEY and CDR2 SVGEGT. CDR3 size: 15 residues. Germline trimming cut 6 bases from V and 7 bases from J; bases unmatched to any gene: 14.

This sequence joins TRBV19 and TRBJ2-7, with 8 bases matching TRBD2. The CDR3 spans 15 residues. The germline gives CDR1 LNHDA, CDR2 SQIVND (reference sequence). V shed 3 bases and J 3 bases; nucleotides not matched to a gene: 7. The CDR3 bases are TGTGCCAGTAGTATGGTAGCGGGAAATCTCTACGAGCAGTACTTC. It codes for CASSMVAGNLYEQYF.

This chain connects TRBV2 to TRBJ2-2; D possibly corresponds to TRBD2 (5 bases). This CDR3 comprises 15 residues. V dropped 11 bases and J dropped 2 bases, with 18 bases sitting between them. The germline V gene encodes CDR1 SNHLY and CDR2 FYNNEI. The CDR3 loop reads CARPSGSSNTGELFF. The CDR3 nucleotides read TGTGCCCGCCCCTCGGGGTCCTCCAACACCGGGGAGCTGTTTTTT.

This clone is a singleton in its sample. V and J are TRBV24-1 and TRBJ2-1, with TRBD2 identical over 15 bases. This CDR3 is 18 amino acids long. Germline loops: CDR1 KGHDR, CDR2 SFDVKD. The trim removed 5 bases at V and 5 bases at J, leaving 9 bases unmatched. CDR3 in DNA: TGTGCCACCAGTGGGCTCAGGACTAGCGGGAGGGTCGACAATGAGCAGTTCTTC. Its protein is CATSGLRTSGRVDNEQFF.

The genes are TRBV11-2 and TRBJ2-3, with 7 bases identical to TRBD2. This CDR3 has 16 amino acids. The germline V gene encodes CDR1 SGHAT and CDR2 FQNNGV. V was clipped by 4 bases and J by 0 bases; unmatched bases: 7. CDR3 sequence: CASSSLAVASTDTQYF. Written as DNA, the CDR3 is TGTGCCAGCAGCTCGCTAGCGGTAGCGAGCACAGATACGCAGTATTTT.

The J gene is TRBJ2-3, the V gene TRBV19, with 14 bases identical to TRBD2. The CDR3 has 16 amino acids. Germline CDR1 reads LNHDA; CDR2 reads SQIVND (reference sequence). V lost 6 bases and J lost 4; bases outside the gene matches: 6. This CDR3 is CASSNGLAGGPDTQYF. In DNA form, the CDR3 reads TGTGCCAGTAGCAACGGACTAGCGGGAGGTCCAGATACGCAGTATTTT.

CDR3 coding DNA: TGTGCCATCAGTGAACGGGGAGACTCCAGGGCTTTCTTT. Its protein is CAISERGDSRAFF. V gene TRBV10-3 combines with J gene TRBJ1-1; D is undetermined. The CDR3 totals 13 residues. In germline, CDR1 is ENHRY, CDR2 SYGVKD. The V end was cut by 3 bases, the J end by 11 bases, with 16 bases between.

The chain links TRBV3-1 (or the pseudogene TRBV3-2) to TRBJ2-3, with 13 bases identical to TRBD2. Germline CDR1 is LGHDT and CDR2 is YNNKEL (reference sequence). V lost 4 bases, J lost 0 bases, and 16 bases stayed unmatched. The CDR3 has 21 amino acids. CDR3 sequence (DNA): TGTGCCAGCAGCCGGGGACAACCGGGACTAGCGGGACCGTCTAGCACAGATACGCAGTATTTT. It encodes CASSRGQPGLAGPSSTDTQYF.

The rearrangement links TRBV4-3 to TRBJ1-5; 8 positions agree with TRBD1. The germline V gene encodes CDR1 LGHNA and CDR2 YSLEER. J gave up 7 bases and V 1 base, and 6 bases lay outside the gene matches. This CDR3 has 15 amino acids. CDR3 protein: CASSQGRGRSQPQHF. The CDR3 nucleotides are TGCGCCAGCAGCCAAGGCAGGGGGCGATCCCAGCCCCAGCATTTT.

The rearrangement links TRBV19 to TRBJ2-5, with D uncertain. This CDR3 contains 16 residues. Trimming took 1 base from V and 2 from J, leaving 14 bases between them. The germline gives CDR1 LNHDA, CDR2 SQIVND (reference sequence). DNA for the CDR3: TGTGCCAGTAGTATAGTCGTCGGTCACTCGCAAGAGACCCAGTACTTC. This translates into CASSIVVGHSQETQYF.

CDR3 coding DNA: TGTGCCAGCAGCCCGGGGACAGGGGGCTATGGCTACACCTTC. It encodes CASSPGTGGYGYTF. V is TRBV7-9 and J is TRBJ1-2, with 11 nucleotides matching TRBD1. This CDR3 contains 14 residues. Trimming took 5 bases from V and 4 from J; bases not matched to a gene: 3. CDR1 is SEHNR, CDR2 FQNEAQ, per germline (reference sequence).

The V call is TRBV28, the J call TRBJ2-5, with D perhaps TRBD2 (6 bases). Trimming stripped 8 bases from V and 4 bases from J, with 14 bases between. The CDR3 loop spans 13 amino acids. The germline V gene encodes CDR1 MDHEN and CDR2 SYDVKM. The CDR3 loop is CASGVGGVETQYF. For the CDR3, the DNA is TGTGCCAGCGGAGTGGGGGGAGTAGAGACCCAGTACTTC.

The chain couples TRBV28 to TRBJ1-3; D remains ambiguous. CDR3 length: 14 amino acids. Germline CDR1 is MDHEN and CDR2 is SYDVKM. Trimming cost V 5 bases and J 0 bases, with 8 bases left between them. CDR3 loop: CASSKSSSGNTIYF. The CDR3 nucleotides read TGTGCCAGCAGTAAATCTAGCTCTGGAAACACCATATATTTT.

The chain is built from TRBV7-9 and TRBJ2-2, with a possible D match to TRBD2 (6 bases). V dropped 5 bases and J dropped 2 bases, with 12 bases sitting between them. There are 15 residues in the CDR3. Germline assignment: CDR1 SEHNR and CDR2 FQNEAQ (reference sequence). The CDR3 DNA reads as TGTGCCAGCAGCCTCGGGACTTATAACACCGGGGAGCTGTTTTTT. It yields the protein CASSLGTYNTGELFF.

This clone was observed once. The chain carries TRBV12-3 or TRBV12-4 and TRBJ2-1, with a weak D call TRBD2 (5 bases). The V end lost 3 bases, the J end lost 10 bases, and 7 bases lay between the germline ends. The CDR3 is 11 amino acids. The CDR3 coding sequence is TGTGCCAGCAGTTTTTTAGCGGAGCAGTTCTTC. It yields the protein CASSFLAEQFF.

V usage is TRBV6-5 and J usage is TRBJ2-7, with TRBD1 matching over 8 bases. Germline lookup yields CDR1 MNHEY and CDR2 SVGAGI. Trimming removed 6 bases from V and 6 bases from J; junction bases left unmatched: 7. The CDR3 has 13 residues. CDR3 sequence reads: CASRPGQGSEQYF. In DNA form, the CDR3 reads TGTGCCAGCAGGCCTGGACAGGGCTCCGAGCAGTACTTC.

This chain links TRBV28 with TRBJ1-3; D uncertain. The CDR3 covers 17 residues. Trimming shortened V by 4 bases and J by 0 bases, and 16 bases separated the two germline ends. In germline, CDR1 is MDHEN, CDR2 SYDVKM. CDR3: CASSSLADPSSGNTIYF. In nucleotides, the CDR3 is TGTGCCAGCAGTTCCCTGGCCGATCCCAGCTCTGGAAACACCATATATTTT.